The sequence of this TCR beta chain was determined in a study of monozygotic twins with inflammatory bowel disease. No DNA is given; TCRdb re-called the 5' RACE reads and lists each CDR3 protein once. The sample spans approximately 300,000 distinct CDR3 sequences; the ten largest clones claim approximately 5.9%. Germline V lookup: CDR1 LNHNV, CDR2 YYDKDF (reference sequence). This CDR3 has 14 residues. This TCR came from a human donor with ulcerative colitis or Crohn's disease, or a healthy co-twin of an affected twin (not recorded which). The chain uses TRBV15 and TRBJ2-5; TCRdb gives TRBD2 as the D gene, but with no DNA this cannot be confirmed. Source material: blood. CDR3 in amino acids: CATSTGLNQETQYF.